Shown below are 21 T cell receptor beta chains from a single sample sequenced in a study of CD8 T cells in Susac syndrome. An input of about 0.5 to 1 ug of RNA was subjected to reverse transcription using random hexamers. TCRdb reanalysed the immunoSEQ multiplex PCR reads using MiXCR and keeps one entry per CDR3 protein. Here the sample spans 75,000 to 95,000 distinct CDR3 sequences, under 95% being singletons. The specimen was CD8+ T cells from PBMCs. The origin of the receptors is a human donor with Susac syndrome.

This chain uses TRBV19 with TRBJ1-5; 7 nucleotides match TRBD1. Germline assignment: CDR1 LNHDA and CDR2 SQIVND (reference sequence). Trimming removed 4 bases from V and 5 bases from J; junction bases left unmatched: 8. The CDR3 sequence is 15 residues long. The CDR3 region is CASSTRDSRHQPQHF. The CDR3 nucleotides are TGTGCCAGTAGTACGAGGGACAGTCGCCATCAGCCCCAGCATTTT.

The rearrangement links TRBV7-9 to TRBJ2-1; 7 bases fit TRBD1. This CDR3 is built from 13 residues. CDR1 is SEHNR and CDR2 is FQNEAQ in the germline V gene (reference sequence). The J segment lost 5 bases and the V segment lost 5 bases, leaving 3 bases of the junction unmatched. CDR3 coding DNA: TGTGCCAGCAGCCAGGGACAGCACAATGAGCAGTTCTTC. Residues: CASSQGQHNEQFF.

V is TRBV6-4 and J is TRBJ2-3, with 10 bases that match TRBD1. Germline trimming cut 2 bases from V and 9 bases from J; bases unmatched to any gene: 2. Germline V CDR1 and CDR2: MRHNA, SNTAGT. The CDR3 runs 13 residues. The CDR3 here is CASSDQGQGTQYF. The CDR3 bases are TGTGCCAGCAGTGACCAGGGACAGGGGACGCAGTATTTT.

The chain recombines TRBV4-2 with TRBJ2-5; perhaps TRBD2 as D (5 bases). Germline loops: CDR1 LGHNA, CDR2 YNFKEQ. V lost 2 bases and J 3 bases, leaving 10 bases between the germline ends. The CDR3 extends over 14 amino acids. CDR3 sequence: CASSQRLGEETQYF. The CDR3 DNA is TGTGCCAGCAGCCAACGACTGGGAGAAGAGACCCAGTACTTC.

The CDR3 bases are TGTGCCAGCAGCCAAGGTCAGGAGGAAGCTTTCTTT. It encodes CASSQGQEEAFF. The chain employs TRBV4-2 and TRBJ1-1; D gene unclear. The CDR3 has 12 residues. The ends were cut back, 1 base at V and 8 bases at J, with 8 bases in the middle. CDR1 and CDR2 from the germline V gene are LGHNA and YNFKEQ.

This clonotype has only a few counts. CDR3 amino acids: CASSFYNEQFF. CDR3 coding DNA: TGTGCCAGCAGTTTTTACAATGAGCAGTTCTTC. J is TRBJ2-1 and V is TRBV27; D is ambiguous. Germline V gene data show CDR1 as MNHEY and CDR2 as SMNVEV (reference sequence). The CDR3 has 11 residues. V was pared by 3 bases and J by 4 bases, with 1 base between.

The rearrangement joins TRBV29-1 to TRBJ2-1, with no clear D. Trimming shortened V by 1 base and J by 4 bases, and 17 bases separated the two germline ends. This CDR3 has 16 amino acids. Germline loops: CDR1 SQVTM, CDR2 ANQGSEA. This CDR3 is CSVEGLPNGWYNEQFF. CDR3 nucleotides: TGCAGCGTTGAAGGGCTTCCTAACGGATGGTACAATGAGCAGTTCTTC.

This clonotype was found once. The chain employs TRBV20-1 and TRBJ2-3; D tentatively fits TRBD1 or TRBD2 (6 bases each). The CDR3 consists of 15 residues. Germline CDR1 DFQATT, CDR2 SNEGSKA (reference sequence). V lost 6 bases, J lost 1 base, and 17 bases lay in between. CDR3 DNA sequence: TGCAGTGCCGTACGGGGGCAGGAGGGCACAGATACGCAGTATTTT. This codes for CSAVRGQEGTDTQYF.

The rearrangement uses TRBV9 and TRBJ2-2, with 16 bases matching TRBD2. J gave up 7 bases and V 0 bases, and 6 bases lay outside the gene matches. Germline CDR1 and CDR2: SGDLS and YYNGEE. This CDR3 is 18 amino acids long. This CDR3 reads CASSVAGTSGGANGELFF. CDR3 sequence (DNA): TGTGCCAGCAGCGTAGCTGGGACTAGCGGGGGGGCGAACGGGGAGCTGTTTTTT. Complete variable domain (other parts from reference TRBV9 and TRBJ2-2): DSGVTQTPKHLITATGQRVTLRCSPRSGDLSVYWYQQSLDQGLQFLIQYYNGEERAKGNILERFSAQQFPDLHSELNLSSLELGDSALYFCASSVAGTSGGANGELFFGEGSRLTVL.

In regard to this clonotype: One end of the junction is discordant with germline, which a read error may explain. The chain combines TRBV4-1 with TRBJ1-2, with D possibly TRBD1 on 5 matching bases. The V gene's germline CDR1 is MGHRA and CDR2 YSYEKL. This CDR3 is 15 amino acids long. The DNA for the CDR3 is TGCGCCAGCAGCGAAGAACTACAGGTGATCTATGGCTACACCTTC. Translated, it gives CASSEELQVIYGYTF.

Written as DNA, the CDR3 is TGTGCCAGTAGTGGGGGGCCCCAAGAGACCCAGTACTTC. Protein product: CASSGGPQETQYF. The gene calls are TRBV19 and TRBJ2-5; either TRBD1 or TRBD2 may supply D (6 bases each). V dropped 5 bases and J dropped 1 base, with 8 bases sitting between them. Germline loops: CDR1 LNHDA, CDR2 SQIVND (reference sequence). The CDR3 has 13 residues.

This rearrangement joins TRBV6-5 to TRBJ1-4; 8 positions agree with TRBD1. The CDR3 is 14 residues long. J gave up 8 bases and V 7 bases, and 9 bases lay outside the gene matches. Germline assignment: CDR1 MNHEY and CDR2 SVGAGI. CDR3 region: CASKGGTGGEKLFF. CDR3 nucleotide sequence: TGTGCCAGCAAGGGTGGGACAGGAGGGGAAAAACTGTTTTTT.

The V call is TRBV20-1, the J call TRBJ2-3; 11 nucleotides agree with TRBD2. CDR1 and CDR2 from the germline V gene are DFQATT and SNEGSKA (reference sequence). The CDR3 is 15 amino acids. Trimming removed 2 bases from V and 4 bases from J; junction bases left unmatched: 5. The chain's CDR3 is CSARTSGSLPDTQYF. The CDR3 DNA sequence: TGCAGTGCTAGAACTAGCGGGAGTTTACCAGATACGCAGTATTTT.

This clonotype has only a few counts. V and J are TRBV27 and TRBJ2-7; TRBD1 or TRBD2 may be the D gene (5 bases each). This CDR3 contains 14 residues. Germline V CDR1 and CDR2: MNHEY, SMNVEV (reference sequence). V was cut by 5 bases and J by 2 bases, with 13 bases left in between. CDR3 region: CASSPRDGAYEQYF. CDR3 in DNA: TGTGCCAGCAGTCCTCGGGACGGAGCCTACGAGCAGTACTTC.

This chain joins TRBV5-4 and TRBJ2-7, with 8 bases identical to TRBD2. The CDR3 totals 15 residues. The trim removed 4 bases at V and 3 bases at J, leaving 9 bases unmatched. Germline lookup yields CDR1 SGHNT and CDR2 YYREEE (reference sequence). CDR3 DNA: TGTGCCAGCAGCCAAATAGCGGGAAAGGTCTACGAGCAGTACTTC. Translation gives CASSQIAGKVYEQYF. The variable domain in full, with the rest retrieved from reference TRBV5-4 and TRBJ2-7, is ETGVTQSPTHLIKTRGQQVTLRCSSQSGHNTVSWYQQALGQGPQFIFQYYREEENGRGNFPPRFSGLQFPNYSSELNVNALELDDSALYLCASSQIAGKVYEQYFGPGTRLTVT.

The V call is TRBV20-1, the J call TRBJ2-5; the match to TRBD1 covers 7 bases. The CDR3 has 13 residues. Germline V CDR1 and CDR2: DFQATT, SNEGSKA (reference sequence). V lost 5 bases to trimming and J lost 1 base; unmatched junction nucleotides: 4. The chain's CDR3 is CSAQDRAQETQYF. The CDR3 nucleotides are TGCAGTGCTCAAGACAGGGCCCAAGAGACCCAGTACTTC.

V is TRBV7-9 and J is TRBJ2-1; TRBD1 matches at 8 bases. Germline V gene sequence: CDR1 SEHNR, CDR2 FQNEAQ (reference sequence). This CDR3 spans 15 amino acids. J lost 7 bases, V lost 3 bases, and 8 bases had no gene match. CDR3 DNA sequence: TGTGCCAGCAGCTTTGGCCCAGGGGGCCGGAATGAGCAGTTCTTC. This gives the protein CASSFGPGGRNEQFF.

This chain links TRBV3-1 with TRBJ2-1, with TRBD2 matching 9 bases. The ends lost 1 base at V and 4 bases at J; junction bases unmatched: 5. The germline CDR1 and CDR2 sequences are LGHDT and YNNKEL (reference sequence). The CDR3 totals 16 residues. The CDR3 reads CASSQAGSGGYNEQFF. Here the CDR3 DNA reads TGTGCCAGCAGCCAAGCTGGCAGCGGGGGGTACAATGAGCAGTTCTTC.

The chain is built from TRBV30 and TRBJ2-3; D is uncertain. Trimming removed 0 bases at V and 2 bases at J, with 9 bases between. Germline CDR1 GTSNPN, CDR2 SVGIG (reference sequence). This CDR3 is built from 14 residues. DNA of the CDR3: TGTGCCTGGAGTGTAGGGTTGGTCACAGATACGCAGTATTTT. As protein: CAWSVGLVTDTQYF.

This chain links TRBV4-3 with TRBJ2-2; D not certain. V dropped 0 bases and J dropped 4 bases, with 21 bases sitting between them. The CDR3 loop spans 19 amino acids. Germline CDR1 LGHNA, CDR2 YSLEER. CDR3 sequence: CASSQDAPPVTIRTGELFF. The DNA for the CDR3 is TGCGCCAGCAGCCAAGATGCCCCCCCGGTCACCATCCGCACCGGGGAGCTGTTTTTT.

The V and J genes are TRBV2 and TRBJ2-1; 12 nucleotides align to TRBD2. The CDR3 runs to 15 residues. With V trimmed by 7 bases and J by 3 bases, 4 bases remained unmatched. The germline gives CDR1 SNHLY, CDR2 FYNNEI. CDR3 DNA sequence: TGTGCCAGCACCCCACTAGCGGGGGGCTACAATGAGCAGTTCTTC. Its translation: CASTPLAGGYNEQFF.